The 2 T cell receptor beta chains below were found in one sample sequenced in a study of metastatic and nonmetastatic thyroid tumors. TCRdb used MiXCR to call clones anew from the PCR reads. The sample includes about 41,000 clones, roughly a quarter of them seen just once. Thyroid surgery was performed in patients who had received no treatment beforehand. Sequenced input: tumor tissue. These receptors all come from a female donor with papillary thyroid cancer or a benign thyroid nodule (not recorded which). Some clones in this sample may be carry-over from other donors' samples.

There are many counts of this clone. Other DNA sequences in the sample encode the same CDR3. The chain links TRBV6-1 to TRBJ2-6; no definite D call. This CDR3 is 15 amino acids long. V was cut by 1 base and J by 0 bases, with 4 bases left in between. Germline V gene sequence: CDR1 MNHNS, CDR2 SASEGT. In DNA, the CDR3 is TGTGCCAGCAGTGAAGGGGGCTCTGGGGCCAACGTCCTGACTTTC. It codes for CASSEGGSGANVLTF.

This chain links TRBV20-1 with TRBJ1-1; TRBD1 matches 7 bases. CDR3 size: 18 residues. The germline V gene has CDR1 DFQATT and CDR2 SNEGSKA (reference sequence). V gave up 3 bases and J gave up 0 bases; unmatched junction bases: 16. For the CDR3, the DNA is TGCAGTGCTAGCGGCCTGTCGACAGGGACTCACATGAACACTGAAGCTTTCTTT. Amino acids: CSASGLSTGTHMNTEAFF.